The present T cell receptor (beta chain) was sequenced within a study of T cell responses to AZD1222 COVID-19 vaccine. Worth noting for this clone: As yet, its antigen is unknown.

Overall study findings and caveats: It was only after the peak T cell response that any repertoires were sampled. Reportedly, nearly half of unique spike TCRs recognized epitopes outside B.1.351/B.1.1.7 mutations. Receipt of two AZD1222 doses was followed by a rise in Spike-specific TCR breadth and depth.

V lost 0 bases and J lost 0; bases outside the gene matches: 3. Germline V lookup: CDR1 SGDLS, CDR2 YYNGEE. There are 16 residues in the CDR3. TCRdb's copy holds only in-frame clones and misses some; the assay was immunoSEQ multiplex PCR. Found here are around 35,000 clones, 85% to 90% of them singletons; the top ten hold approximately 11%. The material was peripheral blood, obtained 28 days after the second AZD1222 dose. This sequence was found in an adult who received the AZD1222 COVID-19 vaccine. This chain joins TRBV9 and TRBJ2-3, with TRBD2 matching 8 bases. The DNA for the CDR3 is TGTGCCAGCAGCGTAGGGCCTAGCGGGAGCACAGATACGCAGTATTTT. Translated, it gives CASSVGPSGSTDTQYF.